This T cell receptor beta chain was sequenced during a study of T cell responses to AZD1222 COVID-19 vaccine. Across the study: Pooled in the analysis were second doses at about 4 or about 12 weeks.

The table came from immunoSEQ multiplex PCR; TCRdb's copy has only in-frame clones and leaves some out. The profile shows under 300,000 clones, 85% to 95% of them singletons. Source: peripheral blood, taken on day 0 of AZD1222 vaccination. The TCR comes from an adult in good health.

In DNA form, the CDR3 reads TGTGCCAGCACCGGGCGCCCGAGTACCGGGGAGCTGTTTTTT. Its translation is CASTGRPSTGELFF. V gene TRBV27 combines with J gene TRBJ2-2; D unresolved. CDR3 length equals 14 residues. Trimming removed 7 bases from V and 5 bases from J, with 14 bases in between. Germline V gene lookup returns CDR1 MNHEY and CDR2 SMNVEV (reference sequence).